The 13 T cell receptor beta chains below all came from one sample that was sequenced in a study of blood T cell repertoires in COVID-19. Measured with immunoSEQ multiplex PCR; TCRdb has only the in-frame clones, and not every one. This table has hundreds of thousands of clones, around 86% appearing once. Sequencing used peripheral blood. These receptors originate from a woman in her 30s with active or convalescent COVID-19.

In this sample, this clone turned up once. The rearrangement joins TRBV3-1 (or the pseudogene TRBV3-2) to TRBJ1-2; no reliable D call. Germline V gives CDR1 LGHDT, CDR2 YNNKEL (reference sequence). V shed 1 base and J shed 2 bases, with 23 bases lying between them. The CDR3 has 19 amino acids. The CDR3 sequence: CASSQVHLGDKALNYGYTF. The CDR3 bases are TGTGCCAGCAGCCAAGTCCACCTTGGCGACAAAGCTTTAAACTATGGCTACACCTTC.

The rearrangement uses TRBV6-5 and TRBJ1-1; perhaps TRBD1 as D (6 bases). This CDR3 contains 13 residues. Trimming pared 8 bases from V and 4 bases from J, leaving 14 bases between. Germline V gene sequence: CDR1 MNHEY, CDR2 SVGAGI. Written as DNA, the CDR3 is TGTGCCAGCGCAGGACAGACCTTCACTGAAGCTTTCTTT. Translating it yields CASAGQTFTEAFF.

This clone was recorded only once. The chain is built from TRBV28 and TRBJ2-2; TRBD2 agrees at 7 bases. J lost 10 bases, V lost 3 bases, and 5 bases had no gene match. CDR1 MDHEN and CDR2 SYDVKM come from the germline V gene. The CDR3 has 13 amino acids. The CDR3 region is CASSFLAAAELFF. The CDR3, as DNA: TGTGCCAGCAGTTTCCTAGCGGCCGCGGAGCTGTTTTTT.

V gene TRBV4-1 combines with J gene TRBJ2-1; 11 positions agree with TRBD1. The CDR3 is made up of 19 amino acids. Trimming cost V 0 bases and J 4 bases; bases outside gene matches: 11. CDR1 MGHRA and CDR2 YSYEKL come from the germline V gene. The DNA of the CDR3 is TGCGCCAGCAGCCAAGATGGGTCCCGGGGACAGGGGGTATACAATGAGCAGTTCTTC. Protein product: CASSQDGSRGQGVYNEQFF.

The chain's CDR3 is CASSWGTGGDTQYF. CDR3 nucleotide sequence: TGCGCCAGCAGCTGGGGGACAGGGGGAGATACGCAGTATTTT. The V call is TRBV5-1, the J call TRBJ2-3, with TRBD1 identical over 11 bases. The CDR3 is 14 residues long. Losses at the gene ends were 3 bases for V and 5 bases for J; bases not matched to a gene: 2. Germline CDR1 SGHRS, CDR2 YFSETQ.

This clone was seen just once. The chain employs TRBV15 and TRBJ1-1; 7 bases agree with TRBD1. The length of the CDR3 is 15 residues. Germline CDR1 reads LNHNV; CDR2 reads YYDKDF (reference sequence). V lost 3 bases, J lost 1 base, and 5 bases stayed unmatched. In DNA, the CDR3 is TGTGCCACCAGCAGCCAGGGACAGCCGAACACTGAAGCTTTCTTT. It specifies CATSSQGQPNTEAFF.

This sequence joins TRBV6-5 and TRBJ1-2; 9 bases line up with TRBD1. The CDR3 runs to 14 residues. V shed 6 bases, J shed 4 bases, and the junction held 6 bases outside the gene matches. Looked up from germline, CDR1 is MNHEY and CDR2 is SVGAGI. CDR3 in amino acids: CASSQPGQGYGYTF. CDR3 bases: TGTGCCAGCAGCCAACCGGGACAGGGCTATGGCTACACCTTC.

This chain connects TRBV30 to TRBJ2-3; 11 bases map to TRBD2. The CDR3 totals 16 residues. CDR1 is GTSNPN and CDR2 is SVGIG in the germline V gene (reference sequence). The V gene end was trimmed by 2 bases and the J gene end by 0 bases; junction bases not matched to a gene: 4. The DNA for the CDR3 is TGTGCCTGGAGTCGAGGGACTAGCGGTAGCACAGATACGCAGTATTTT. Translation gives CAWSRGTSGSTDTQYF.

The chain has TRBV14 and TRBJ1-2, with TRBD1 matching 10 bases. The CDR3 is made up of 17 amino acids. Unmatched junction bases numbered 8, after V lost 3 bases and J lost 1 base. Per germline, CDR1 SGHDN and CDR2 FVKESK. CDR3 residues: CASSQPDRGSFNYGYTF. The CDR3 DNA reads TGTGCCAGCAGCCAGCCGGACAGGGGGAGTTTTAACTATGGCTACACCTTC. The full variable domain, in which reference TRBV14 and TRBJ1-2 provide the parts outside the CDR3, is EAGVTQFPSHSVIEKGQTVTLRCDPISGHDNLYWYRRVMGKEIKFLLHFVKESKQDESGMPNNRFLAERTGGTYSTLKVQPAELEDSGVYFCASSQPDRGSFNYGYTFGSGTRLTVV.

The rearrangement uses TRBV6-5 and TRBJ1-4; D gene uncertain. V lost 4 bases to trimming and J lost 11 bases, with 14 bases between them. This CDR3 region has 13 residues. The V gene's germline CDR1 is MNHEY and CDR2 SVGAGI. CDR3 in amino acids: CASSSGEGAKLFF. In DNA, the CDR3 is TGTGCCAGCAGTTCTGGGGAGGGAGCCAAACTGTTTTTT.

The J gene is TRBJ2-5, the V gene TRBV6-2 or TRBV6-3; no reliable D call. The CDR3 has 13 amino acids. Germline V gene data show CDR1 as MNHEY and CDR2 as SVGEGT. Between the trimmed V and J ends, which lost 0 bases and 2 bases, there was a span of 4 bases. CDR3 region: CASSYSAQETQYF. CDR3 in DNA: TGTGCCAGCAGTTACTCAGCGCAAGAGACCCAGTACTTC.

The chain uses TRBV7-8 and TRBJ1-2, with TRBD1 as a possible D gene (6 bases). Trimming pared 7 bases from V and 8 bases from J, leaving 17 bases between. Per germline, CDR1 SGHVS and CDR2 FQNEAQ. The length of the CDR3 is 13 residues. The DNA of the CDR3 is TGTGCCAGCACCCCGGCGGCAGGGGAAGGCTACACCTTC. This sequence encodes CASTPAAGEGYTF.

J is TRBJ2-2 and V is TRBV18; 8 positions match TRBD1. The CDR3 extends over 18 amino acids. Germline CDR1 and CDR2: KGHSH and LQKENI. After removal of 3 bases from V and 3 bases from J, the junction contained 12 bases not matched to a gene. The chain's CDR3 is CASSPPARGLLYTGELFF. CDR3 in DNA: TGTGCCAGCTCACCCCCTGCCAGGGGGCTTTTGTACACCGGGGAGCTGTTTTTT.